This TCR beta chain was recorded in a study of CD4 T cells in relation to SARS-CoV-2 and coronaviruses. Findings and caveats of the study: Compared with monoreactive clones, crossreactive clones showed significantly weaker SARS-CoV-2 expansion.

Profiling relied on immunoSEQ multiplex PCR, and the TCRdb table lists in-frame clones only, not all of them. The sample holds just under 30,000 clones, about two thirds seen once. Before the COVID-19 pandemic, during about 2011-2019, CD4+ T cells were taken from unexposed donors. Isolation of CD4+ T cells took place after roughly nine days in culture. About this clone: Antigen: not known.

V shed 7 bases and J shed 3 bases, with 11 bases lying between them. The CDR3 contains 13 residues. The germline V gene has CDR1 LNHDA and CDR2 SQIVND (reference sequence). This rearrangement joins TRBV19 to TRBJ2-3; possible D gene TRBD1, 5 bases. The source of this sequence is a human donor in good health. Specimen: CD4+ T cells from PBMCs, cultured in vitro. The CDR3 loop reads CASNQDRTDTQYF. Written as DNA, the CDR3 is TGTGCCAGTAACCAAGACAGAACAGATACGCAGTATTTT.